This is a list of T cell receptor beta chains from one sample in a study of shared clonotypes between healthy human individuals. The assay was immunoSEQ multiplex PCR, and TCRdb's table has in-frame clones only and misses some. This table holds roughly 1,600,000 clones, approximately 98.5% found once. Specimen: naive CD4+ T cells sorted from blood. These TCRs come from a man aged 25 to 40 in good health. The CDR3 runs from the conserved cysteine through the conserved F or W. Fields, in order: clone size, V gene, D gene, J gene, CDR3 DNA, CDR3 protein. D genes are given only for firm matches. A clone size is listed for some rows: how often the clone was seen (once, few, many), or a class if it is expanded.

.,TRBV6-1,.,TRBJ2-2,TGTGCCAGCAGTGATGGGGGGGAGCTGTTTTTT,CASSDGGELFF
.,TRBV21-1,.,TRBJ2-7,TGTGCCAGCAGGGGACAGGGGACCTACGAGCAGTACTTC,CASRGQGTYEQYF
.,TRBV10-3,.,TRBJ2-7,TGTGCCATCAGTGAGTATTGGTCGTACTACGAGCAGTACTTC,CAISEYWSYYEQYF
.,TRBV28,.,TRBJ2-7,TGTGCCAGCAGTTTCTCGCACGAGCAGTACTTC,CASSFSHEQYF
.,TRBV10-3,.,TRBJ1-1,TGTGCCATCAGTGAGTCTGCAAAGAACACTGAAGCTTTCTTT,CAISESAKNTEAFF
.,TRBV11-3,.,TRBJ1-1,TGTGCCAGCAGCATGCGACCTAACGGGGCTGAAGCTTTCTTT,CASSMRPNGAEAFF
once,TRBV18,TRBD1,TRBJ2-7,TGTGCCAGCTCACCACAGGGGGCCGAGCAGTACTTC,CASSPQGAEQYF
.,TRBV21-1,.,TRBJ2-5,TGTGCCAGCAGCAAAGCGGGGTGGACACCCCGAGAGACCCAGTACTTC,CASSKAGWTPRETQYF
once,TRBV5-1,TRBD1,TRBJ2-7,TGCGCCAGCAGCTCTCAGACAGGGTCCATTTACGAGCAGTACTTC,CASSSQTGSIYEQYF
once,TRBV11-1,TRBD1,TRBJ2-4,TGTGCCAGCAGCGAGTGGACAGGGTTGGCCAAAAACATTCAGTACTTC,CASSEWTGLAKNIQYF
once,TRBV18,TRBD2,TRBJ2-7,TGTGCCAGCTCATCGGGACTAACTGCCTACGAGCAGTACTTC,CASSSGLTAYEQYF
.,TRBV5-5,TRBD2,TRBJ2-7,TGTGCCAGCAGCTTGCAGTTACTAGCGGGGGGTTCTGAGCAGTACTTC,CASSLQLLAGGSEQYF
.,TRBV6-1,TRBD1,TRBJ1-5,TGTGCCAGCAGTGAATTTAGGGGGCCGGGCAATCAGCCCCAGCATTTT,CASSEFRGPGNQPQHF
.,TRBV6-1,.,TRBJ2-5,TGTGCCAGCAGCCCAGCGGTACGGGAAGAGACCCAGTACTTC,CASSPAVREETQYF